The clone carrying this TCR beta chain has only a few counts. This record belongs to a study of shared clonotypes between healthy human individuals. The CDR3 has 15 amino acids. Germline CDR1 and CDR2: SGHVS and FQNEAQ. V lost 4 bases to trimming and J lost 1 base; unmatched junction nucleotides: 4. The repertoire was sequenced with immunoSEQ multiplex PCR; TCRdb's copy has only in-frame clones and lacks some. The sample has about 1.1 million clones; roughly 80% are singletons. Specimen: memory CD4+ T cells from PBMCs. Subset reported: CD45RA-negative fraction. This receptor was obtained from a man aged 18-30 years in good health. Some clones in this sample may be carry-over from other donors' samples. This chain joins TRBV7-8 and TRBJ1-2; 9 bases are shared with TRBD1. In nucleotides, the CDR3 is TGTGCCAGCAGCTCACAGGGGGCCGATAACTATGGCTACACCTTC. Translating it yields CASSSQGADNYGYTF.